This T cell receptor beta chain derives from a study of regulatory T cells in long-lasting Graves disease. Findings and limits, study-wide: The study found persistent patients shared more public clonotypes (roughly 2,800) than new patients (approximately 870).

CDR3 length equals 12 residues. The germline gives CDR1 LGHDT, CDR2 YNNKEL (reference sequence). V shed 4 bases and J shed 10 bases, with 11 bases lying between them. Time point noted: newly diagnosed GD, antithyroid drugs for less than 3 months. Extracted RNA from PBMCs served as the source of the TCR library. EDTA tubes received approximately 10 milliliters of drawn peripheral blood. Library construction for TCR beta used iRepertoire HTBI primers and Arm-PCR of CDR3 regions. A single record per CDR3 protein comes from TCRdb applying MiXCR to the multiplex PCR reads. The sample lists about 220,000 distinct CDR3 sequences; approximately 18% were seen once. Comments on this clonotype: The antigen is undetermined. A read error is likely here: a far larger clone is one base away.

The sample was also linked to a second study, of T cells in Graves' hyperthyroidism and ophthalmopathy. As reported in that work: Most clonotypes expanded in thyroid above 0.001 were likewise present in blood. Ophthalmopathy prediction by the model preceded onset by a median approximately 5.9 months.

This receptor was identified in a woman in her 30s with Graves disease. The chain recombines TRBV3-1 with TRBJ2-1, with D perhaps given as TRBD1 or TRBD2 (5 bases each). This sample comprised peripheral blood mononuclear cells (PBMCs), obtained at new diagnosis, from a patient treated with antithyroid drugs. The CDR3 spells CASSRGMDEQFF. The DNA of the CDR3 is TGTGCCAGCAGCCGGGGGATGGACGAGCAGTTCTTC.